The 5 T cell receptor beta chains below all came from one sample that was sequenced in a study of blood T cell repertoires in COVID-19 (dated by TCRdb to about 2020). The protocol used for the library was the immunoSEQ multiplex PCR assay. Here the immuneACCESS table is served through TCRdb, limited to in-frame sequences with V and J called. Missing clones are a known gap in these copies; in checked studies unresolved V genes cover under half, and the rest lacks a known reason. The sample table records 70,000 or so clones; around 86% of these occur just once. The ten largest clones capture approximately 15% of the sample. The sequencing sample was made of peripheral blood. All receptors come from a man aged 40-55 years with COVID-19, enrolled during active disease.

The gene calls are TRBV9 and TRBJ2-5, with 9 bases matching TRBD1. The CDR3 spans 15 residues. Germline CDR1 and CDR2: SGDLS and YYNGEE. V trimming: 0 bases; J trimming: 5 bases; junction bases outside the gene matches: 5. The CDR3 sequence is CASSVATGGWETQYF. CDR3 nucleotides: TGTGCCAGCAGCGTAGCGACAGGGGGGTGGGAGACCCAGTACTTC.

The chain joins TRBV29-1 to TRBJ2-1; TRBD2 aligns across 9 bases. The CDR3 has 16 residues. The V segment lost 0 bases and the J segment 9 bases; nucleotides outside the gene matches: 12. The germline V gene encodes CDR1 SQVTM and CDR2 ANQGSEA. CDR3 sequence reads: CSVEEEIRTTSGEQFF. The DNA of the CDR3 is TGCAGCGTTGAAGAGGAGATAAGAACGACTAGCGGTGAGCAGTTCTTC.

The chain links TRBV5-1 to TRBJ1-2, with a possible D match to TRBD1 (5 bases). The CDR3 totals 14 residues. Trimming left V 3 bases short and J 6 bases short, with 15 bases between. Germline CDR1 and CDR2: SGHRS and YFSETQ. The CDR3 spells CASSSWVPRDGYTF. As DNA, the CDR3 is TGCGCCAGCAGCTCGTGGGTCCCCAGGGATGGCTACACCTTC.

This chain connects TRBV12-3 or TRBV12-4 to TRBJ2-5, with D uncertain. V lost 1 base and J lost 5, with 8 bases in between. CDR3 length: 13 residues. CDR3 sequence: CASSLGSRETQYF. The DNA of the CDR3 is TGTGCCAGCAGTTTAGGCAGCAGGGAGACCCAGTACTTC.

V is TRBV6-5 and J is TRBJ1-6; D is unresolved. The germline V and J ends were trimmed by 6 bases and 8 bases, with 17 bases remaining between them. The V gene's germline CDR1 is MNHEY and CDR2 SVGAGI. CDR3 length: 15 amino acids. In DNA form, the CDR3 reads TGTGCCAGCAGCCCCCGGGGAACTGGGGATTCACCCCTCCACTTT. This translates into CASSPRGTGDSPLHF.